What follows describes a single T cell receptor (beta chain). Its specificity is not known. This entry comes from a study of Ad26.COV2.S vaccination and SARS-CoV-2 variants. Study-level information: The donor participated in the COV1001 trial, in its Ad26.COV2.S arm.

Indicated treatment: some 19 received Ad26.COV2.S at low or high dose, single or two shots; 5 received placebo; per-sample allocation not given. All samples were drawn on day 63, counting from the first vaccine or placebo injection. Aged 18-55 years, donor was enrolled in Boston in the early 2020s. The vaccine delivered Wuhan-strain SARS-CoV-2 spike through an Ad26 vector. Study-wide results and caveats: Placebo recipients showed lower spike-specific TCR breadth than vaccinees.

This CDR3 comprises 15 residues. Germline V gene data show CDR1 as SGHAT and CDR2 as FQNNGV. Trimming took 5 bases from V and 10 from J, leaving 21 bases between them. Profiling relied on immunoSEQ multiplex PCR, and the TCRdb table lists in-frame clones only, not all of them. This sample has around 310,000 clones, with approximately 87% found just once. The TCR was taken from a person between 18 and 65 years old who received the Ad26.COV2.S COVID-19 vaccine or a placebo. Sequenced material: peripheral blood, taken in a trial of Ad26.COV2.S vaccine versus placebo. V usage is TRBV11-2 and J usage is TRBJ2-1, with a tentative D call TRBD2 (6 bases). CDR3 sequence reads: CASSARIFGAGEQFF. The CDR3 DNA reads TGTGCCAGCAGCGCTCGAATATTTGGGGCGGGGGAGCAGTTCTTC.